The 4 T cell receptor beta chains presented below share a single source sample, sequenced in a study of blood T cell repertoires in COVID-19. Sequencing was performed with immunoSEQ multiplex PCR; in TCRdb, only in-frame clones are kept and a portion is missing. Of 400,000 to 500,000 clones listed, over 75% are singletons. The sequencing input was PBMCs or T cells enriched from blood (not recorded which). The source is a woman under 30 who had been exposed to COVID-19.

The V call is TRBV2, the J call TRBJ1-2, with TRBD1 identical over 8 bases. After removal of 6 bases from V and 4 bases from J, the junction contained 7 bases not matched to a gene. The germline V gene encodes CDR1 SNHLY and CDR2 FYNNEI. The CDR3 consists of 14 residues. This CDR3 is CASRRQGPVYGYTF. CDR3 sequence (DNA): TGTGCCAGCAGAAGACAGGGGCCGGTCTATGGCTACACCTTC.

This chain joins TRBV29-1 and TRBJ2-1, with D possibly TRBD1 on 6 matching bases. The CDR3 extends over 17 amino acids. Germline CDR1 and CDR2: SQVTM and ANQGSEA. Trimming took off 1 base at V and 4 bases at J, with 20 bases between the two ends. CDR3 amino acids: CSVEAPTGEGSYNEQFF. CDR3 nucleotides: TGCAGCGTTGAAGCCCCGACAGGCGAGGGGAGTTACAATGAGCAGTTCTTC.

This chain connects TRBV7-2 to TRBJ1-2; D not resolved. Germline CDR1 reads SGHTA; CDR2 reads FQGNSA. The CDR3 has 13 residues. The V gene lost 3 bases and the J gene lost 8 bases, with 13 bases spanning the gap. The CDR3 sequence: CASSFDTLRGYTF. The CDR3 nucleotides read TGTGCCAGCAGCTTCGACACCCTACGGGGCTACACCTTC.

The rearrangement links TRBV2 to TRBJ2-1; D unresolved. This CDR3 is 15 amino acids long. Germline-derived CDR1 and CDR2 are SNHLY and FYNNEI. V was cut by 2 bases and J by 6 bases, with 14 bases left in between. Here the CDR3 DNA reads TGTGCCAGCAGTGAACCATGGCCGCAGTCCAATGAGCAGTTCTTC. It translates to CASSEPWPQSNEQFF.